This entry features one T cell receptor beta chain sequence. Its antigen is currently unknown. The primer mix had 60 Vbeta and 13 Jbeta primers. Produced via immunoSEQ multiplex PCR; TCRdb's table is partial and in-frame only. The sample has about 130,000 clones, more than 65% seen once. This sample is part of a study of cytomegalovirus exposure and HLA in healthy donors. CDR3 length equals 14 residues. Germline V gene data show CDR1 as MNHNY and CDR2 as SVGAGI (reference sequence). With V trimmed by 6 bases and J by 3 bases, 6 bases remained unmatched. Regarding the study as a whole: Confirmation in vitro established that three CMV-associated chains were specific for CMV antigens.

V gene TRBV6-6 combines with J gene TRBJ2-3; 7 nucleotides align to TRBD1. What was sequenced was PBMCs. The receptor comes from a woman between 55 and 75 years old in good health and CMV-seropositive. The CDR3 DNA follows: TGTGCCAGCAGAAACGGACAGGTAACAGATACGCAGTATTTT. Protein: CASRNGQVTDTQYF.